This T cell receptor (beta chain) appears in the sequencing data of a study of radiation and T cells in renal cell carcinoma. The germline V and J ends were trimmed by 3 bases and 2 bases, with 12 bases remaining between them. Per the germline V gene, CDR1 is SGHRS and CDR2 is YFSETQ. The CDR3 contains 15 residues. Points on this clone: Its target is unknown.

The repertoire was sequenced with immunoSEQ multiplex PCR; TCRdb's copy has only in-frame clones and lacks some. The profile shows around 20,000 clones, 45% to 50% of them singletons. The treatment: 15 Gy SBRT to primary tumor, nephrectomy 4 weeks later. Overall study results and limits: Top tumor clonotypes rose in blood 2 weeks post-radiation, then contracted. No pretreatment tumor biopsies were available for baseline clonotypes. Tumor samples were small regions of around 0.91 g.

Material: tumor tissue, obtained from a patient whose treatment included radiotherapy and nephrectomy. V and J are TRBV5-1 and TRBJ2-1; TRBD2 might be the D (5 bases). This sequence originates from a woman aged 45-65 years with renal cell carcinoma. In nucleotides, the CDR3 is TGCGCCAGCAGCTCAAGCGGCGAGACCTACAATGAGCAGTTCTTC. This sequence encodes CASSSSGETYNEQFF.